These 18 T cell receptor beta chains originate from one sample sequenced in a study of vaccination and CD4 T cells after COVID-19. Specified treatment: approximately 10-day PBMC culture with coronavirus spike peptide pools or control peptides (ViraFEST assay). No cognate antigen is known for these TCRs. Cultured CD4+ T-cell DNA underwent Oncomine TCR Beta short-read sequencing. A single record per CDR3 protein comes from TCRdb applying MiXCR to the PCR reads. Of 28,000 or so distinct CDR3 sequences in the sample, 64% were seen once. The sequenced sample was CD4+ T cells from blood, cultured in vitro. These TCRs come from a human donor who had recovered from COVID-19.

The gene calls are TRBV20-1 and TRBJ1-1, with D unclear. Trimming took 1 base from V and 0 from J, leaving 9 bases between them. This CDR3 is built from 14 residues. Germline assignment: CDR1 DFQATT and CDR2 SNEGSKA (reference sequence). The CDR3 nucleotides read TGCAGTGCTAGAGGCGGGAACATGAACACTGAAGCTTTCTTT. Its translation: CSARGGNMNTEAFF.

The gene calls are TRBV30 and TRBJ1-1, with 7 nucleotides matching TRBD1. The germline gives CDR1 GTSNPN, CDR2 SVGIG (reference sequence). J lost 7 bases, V lost 3 bases, and 8 bases had no gene match. CDR3 size: 13 residues. The CDR3 bases are TGTGCCTGGAGCTGGAGGGGGCCGAATGAAGCTTTCTTT. Translation: CAWSWRGPNEAFF.

The gene calls are TRBV7-9 and TRBJ2-6; 13 bases agree with TRBD2. CDR1 SEHNR and CDR2 FQNEAQ come from the germline V gene (reference sequence). The CDR3 extends over 19 amino acids. Trimming took 5 bases from V and 0 from J; bases not matched to a gene: 7. The CDR3 sequence is CASSTTGLAGDSGANVLTF. Here the CDR3 DNA reads TGTGCCAGCAGCACTACCGGACTAGCGGGAGACTCTGGGGCCAACGTCCTGACTTTC.

The chain couples TRBV28 to TRBJ1-1; D is perhaps TRBD1 (5 bases). This CDR3 is built from 14 residues. Germline V gives CDR1 MDHEN, CDR2 SYDVKM. Trimming pared 5 bases from V and 7 bases from J, leaving 17 bases between. The DNA for the CDR3 is TGTGCCAGCAGTCTGGGGGGGAAGGCCCGTGAAGCTTTCTTT. This encodes CASSLGGKAREAFF.

This sequence joins TRBV14 and TRBJ2-5; tentatively, D is TRBD1 (5 bases). The length of the CDR3 is 14 residues. The germline CDR1 and CDR2 sequences are SGHDN and FVKESK. Trimming took 7 bases from V and 3 from J, leaving 15 bases between them. CDR3 protein: CASKGMAGKETQYF. The CDR3 region has the DNA TGTGCCAGCAAGGGGATGGCCGGTAAAGAGACCCAGTACTTC.

V and J are TRBV5-1 and TRBJ1-2; possibly TRBD1 for D (5 bases). The germline CDR1 and CDR2 sequences are SGHRS and YFSETQ. The CDR3 length is 13 residues. The germline V and J ends were trimmed by 4 bases and 2 bases, with 9 bases remaining between them. CDR3 in DNA: TGCGCCAGCAGCCGGGACCGCAACTATGGCTACACCTTC. This sequence encodes CASSRDRNYGYTF.

The chain links TRBV29-1 to TRBJ1-2; D may be TRBD1 (5 bases). This CDR3 is 13 amino acids long. V lost 7 bases, J lost 6 bases, and 18 bases lay in between. Germline V gene lookup returns CDR1 SQVTM and CDR2 ANQGSEA. DNA for the CDR3: TGCAGCGCCGGGGGGTGGGGCAGCGATGGCTACACCTTC. This codes for CSAGGWGSDGYTF.

This chain uses TRBV24-1 with TRBJ1-5, with 8 bases identical to TRBD1. Looked up from germline, CDR1 is KGHDR and CDR2 is SFDVKD. The V gene end was trimmed by 3 bases and the J gene end by 3 bases; junction bases not matched to a gene: 6. The CDR3 runs to 16 residues. The CDR3 sequence is CATSDTQGEDNQPQHF. The CDR3 DNA reads as TGTGCCACCAGTGATACACAGGGGGAGGACAATCAGCCCCAGCATTTT.

There are a few counts of this clonotype. The chain carries TRBV27 and TRBJ2-2, with 7 positions matching TRBD1. Germline V gene sequence: CDR1 MNHEY, CDR2 SMNVEV (reference sequence). The ends lost 1 base at V and 4 bases at J; junction bases unmatched: 6. The CDR3 spans 16 residues. The CDR3: CASSLWPGGSTGELFF. The DNA of the CDR3 is TGTGCCAGCAGTTTATGGCCAGGGGGATCCACCGGGGAGCTGTTTTTT.

In this sample, this clonotype turned up a few times. CDR3 sequence (DNA): TGTGCCAGCCAAGACAGGGTATTTCAGCCCCAGCATTTT. It encodes CASQDRVFQPQHF. The chain links TRBV6-2 or TRBV6-3 to TRBJ1-5, with 7 bases aligning to TRBD1. Germline lookup yields CDR1 MNHEY and CDR2 SVGEGT. This CDR3 is built from 13 residues. The J segment lost 6 bases and the V segment lost 8 bases, leaving 7 bases of the junction unmatched.

This sequence joins TRBV7-2 and TRBJ2-5; 7 bases fit TRBD2. The CDR3 runs 15 residues. V was clipped by 4 bases and J by 1 base; unmatched bases: 6. Germline CDR1 is SGHTA and CDR2 is FQGNSA. Written as DNA, the CDR3 is TGTGCCAGCAGCTCGAATAGCGGGTCCCAAGAGACCCAGTACTTC. It specifies CASSSNSGSQETQYF. Drawing the rest from reference TRBV7-2 and TRBJ2-5, the complete variable domain is GAGVSQSPSNKVTEKGKDVELRCDPISGHTALYWYRQSLGQGLEFLIYFQGNSAPDKSGLPSDRFSAERTGGSVSTLTIQRTQQEDSAVYLCASSSNSGSQETQYFGPGTRLLVL.

The J gene is TRBJ1-2, the V gene TRBV18; D is undetermined. Germline-derived CDR1 and CDR2 are KGHSH and LQKENI. The V end lost 1 base, the J end lost 2 bases, and 14 bases lay between the germline ends. CDR3 size: 16 residues. The CDR3 DNA follows: TGTGCCAGCTCACCACGGTCGAGGGAACGGAACTATGGCTACACCTTC. It encodes CASSPRSRERNYGYTF.

The chain combines TRBV7-9 with TRBJ1-3, with TRBD1 matching 7 bases. CDR3 size: 18 residues. From germline, CDR1 is SEHNR and CDR2 FQNEAQ (reference sequence). With 5 bases clipped from V and 0 bases from J, the junction kept 13 bases outside the gene matches. CDR3 protein: CASSPDRRRADSGNTIYF. As DNA, the CDR3 is TGTGCCAGCAGCCCGGACAGGAGGAGGGCCGACTCTGGAAACACCATATATTTT.

DNA of the CDR3: TGCAGCGTAAAGACAGATATGAACACTGAAGCTTTCTTT. It encodes CSVKTDMNTEAFF. The gene calls are TRBV29-1 and TRBJ1-1, with TRBD1 as a possible D gene (5 bases). The CDR3 contains 13 residues. The germline gives CDR1 SQVTM, CDR2 ANQGSEA. Trimming removed 6 bases at V and 0 bases at J, with 11 bases between.

The CDR3 loop reads CASSVSGETQYF. CDR3 coding DNA: TGTGCCAGTAGTGTCTCGGGAGAGACCCAGTACTTC. V and J are TRBV19 and TRBJ2-5; D not certain. CDR3 length: 12 residues. Germline V CDR1 and CDR2: LNHDA, SQIVND (reference sequence). Trimming stripped 5 bases from V and 4 bases from J, with 8 bases between.

Only a few counts were recorded for this clonotype. In DNA form, the CDR3 reads TGTGCCAGCAGTTTATTATCTGCGGGGGCCACTGAAGCTTTCTTT. Translated: CASSLLSAGATEAFF. J is TRBJ1-1 and V is TRBV27, with TRBD1 as a possible D gene (6 bases). The CDR3 consists of 15 residues. V shed 1 base and J shed 4 bases, with 13 bases lying between them. Per the germline V gene, CDR1 is MNHEY and CDR2 is SMNVEV (reference sequence).

The genes are TRBV6-2 or TRBV6-3 and TRBJ1-2, with D uncertain. V lost 2 bases and J 8 bases, leaving 12 bases between the germline ends. The length of the CDR3 is 13 residues. Germline V gene sequence: CDR1 MNHEY, CDR2 SVGEGT. For the CDR3, the DNA is TGTGCCAGCAGTTACGACTCTATCGGGGGCTACACCTTC. Protein: CASSYDSIGGYTF.

The chain carries TRBV7-9 and TRBJ1-5; D gene ambiguous. The CDR3 runs to 12 residues. The germline V gene encodes CDR1 SEHNR and CDR2 FQNEAQ (reference sequence). V was cut by 8 bases and J by 7 bases, with 12 bases left in between. The CDR3 protein is CASGHNGQPQHF. The CDR3 nucleotides read TGTGCCAGCGGCCACAACGGACAGCCCCAGCATTTT.